The rows below give T cell receptor beta chains drawn from one sample of a study of blood T cell repertoires in COVID-19. Some clones are missing from TCRdb's copy, which holds only in-frame ones; the method was immunoSEQ multiplex PCR. The table has around 160,000 clones, 70% to 90% seen once. Sequencing used peripheral blood. These receptor sequences come from a woman in her fifties or sixties with COVID-19, enrolled during active disease. Each CDR3 is given with its conserved first and last residue. The order of the fields is V gene, CDR3 protein.

v_gene: TRBV5-6
CDR3aa: CASSLGRGWMNTEAFF

v_gene: TRBV5-1
CDR3aa: CASSLVRGNTEAFF

v_gene: TRBV5-1
CDR3aa: CASCNFGWGLDTEAFF

v_gene: TRBV6-5
CDR3aa: CASSYSGGAYNEQFF

v_gene: TRBV6-1
CDR3aa: CASSASEGGGADTQYF

v_gene: TRBV11-2
CDR3aa: CASSLNRLSNYGYTF

v_gene: TRBV9
CDR3aa: CASSVGTARYEQYF

v_gene: TRBV6-2/TRBV6-3
CDR3aa: CASSSYRETGYTF

v_gene: TRBV11-3
CDR3aa: CASSRSGTRGSGGQFF

v_gene: TRBV5-5
CDR3aa: CASSLFELEVYEQYF

v_gene: TRBV11-3
CDR3aa: CASSTSVSVAGDTDTQYF

v_gene: TRBV3-1/TRBV3-2
CDR3aa: CASSQVQGTDTQYF

v_gene: TRBV5-4
CDR3aa: CASSLEQLRQPSMNTEAFF

v_gene: TRBV7-9
CDR3aa: CAVPSRDEQFF

v_gene: TRBV7-2
CDR3aa: CASSLATSGVDTQYF

v_gene: TRBV4-1
CDR3aa: CASRTGTSGGAQFF

v_gene: TRBV2
CDR3aa: CASSAGAGGGYTQYF

v_gene: TRBV5-1
CDR3aa: CASRRMVSSYNEQFF

v_gene: TRBV7-7
CDR3aa: CASSLVGTPPLETQYF

v_gene: TRBV24-1
CDR3aa: CATSGHSNEQFF

v_gene: TRBV28
CDR3aa: CASSYDRNYEQYF

v_gene: TRBV21-1
CDR3aa: CSLGGPGSNQPQHF

v_gene: TRBV4-3
CDR3aa: CASSQGHSRYSGNTIYF

v_gene: TRBV5-1
CDR3aa: CASSLGTSINEQFF

v_gene: TRBV19
CDR3aa: CASSTAGGSEKLFF

v_gene: TRBV20-1
CDR3aa: CSASDQGVSYEQYF

v_gene: TRBV3-1/TRBV3-2
CDR3aa: CASSQSRGNTEAFF

v_gene: TRBV4-3
CDR3aa: CASSQDAGALLDEQFF

v_gene: TRBV18
CDR3aa: CASSPSQGYGYTF

v_gene: TRBV5-1
CDR3aa: CASSWSTGSGLVKGLMNTEAFF

v_gene: TRBV4-1
CDR3aa: CASSPWTGTNYGYTF

v_gene: TRBV7-8
CDR3aa: CASSPREGGGTDTQYF

v_gene: TRBV5-1
CDR3aa: CASSPGQGDEQYF

v_gene: TRBV5-1
CDR3aa: CASSLGDYWTGGDNSPLHF

v_gene: TRBV6-5
CDR3aa: CASSYSAGSVTEAFF

v_gene: TRBV30
CDR3aa: CAWSGQNTGELFF

v_gene: TRBV11-3
CDR3aa: CASSSDPGGNTEAFF

v_gene: TRBV2
CDR3aa: CASTARITEAFF

v_gene: TRBV18
CDR3aa: CASSPGGTIYF

v_gene: TRBV4-3
CDR3aa: CASSHASGDRSGYTF

v_gene: TRBV13
CDR3aa: CASSRGLLFSYEQYF

v_gene: TRBV12-5
CDR3aa: CASGLDGKVRENTGELFF

v_gene: TRBV4-3
CDR3aa: CASSQNRGANEKLFF

v_gene: TRBV19
CDR3aa: CASSDPRGEQYF

v_gene: TRBV7-8
CDR3aa: CASSSLNPSGGYGNEQFF

v_gene: TRBV9
CDR3aa: CASSVRTGGSETQYF

v_gene: TRBV9
CDR3aa: CASSVAGGRGPQHF

v_gene: TRBV4-2
CDR3aa: CASSQVQVNQNSPLHF

v_gene: TRBV25-1
CDR3aa: CASSVGGGDGYTF